The present T cell receptor (beta chain) was sequenced within a study of post-analysis software for immune sequencing data. Study-level information: Relapsing-remitting, secondary progressive and progressive-relapsing forms of multiple sclerosis all featured among disease courses.

Concerning this clonotype: The antigen is unknown.

The study's findings and limits: Multiple sclerosis was associated with a significant reduction in normalized Chao1 diversity relative to controls. Higher frequency in patients than in controls was seen for about five TRBV segments, with TRBV5-6, TRBV5-1 and TRBV20-1 among them. With F measure, samples from one preparation batch clustered together strongly.

CDR1 and CDR2 from the germline V gene are SGHAT and FQDESV (reference sequence). CDR3 length: 15 residues. Trimming took 5 bases from V and 2 from J; bases not matched to a gene: 8. The authors incorporated unique molecular identifiers into the TCR beta cDNA libraries. TCRdb processed the PCR reads anew with MiXCR; each CDR3 protein has one entry. The sample records some 450,000 distinct CDR3 sequences, over 35% being singletons. The specimen sequenced was blood. V is TRBV11-1 and J is TRBJ2-7; 8 positions agree with TRBD1. The sequence derives from a girl aged 10 to 17 with multiple sclerosis. The DNA for the CDR3 is TGTGCCAGCAGCCAAGCCGGGACAGGCGCCTACGAGCAGTACTTC. Its translation: CASSQAGTGAYEQYF.